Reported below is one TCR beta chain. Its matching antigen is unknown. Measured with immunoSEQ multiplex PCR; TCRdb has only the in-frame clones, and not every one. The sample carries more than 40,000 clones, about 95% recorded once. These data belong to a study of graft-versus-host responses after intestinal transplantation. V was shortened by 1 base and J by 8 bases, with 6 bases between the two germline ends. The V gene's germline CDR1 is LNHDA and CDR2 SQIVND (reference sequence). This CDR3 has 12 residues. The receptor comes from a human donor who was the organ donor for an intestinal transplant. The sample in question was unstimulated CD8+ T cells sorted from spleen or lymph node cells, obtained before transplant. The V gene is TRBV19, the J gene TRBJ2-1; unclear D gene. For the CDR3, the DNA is TGTGCCAGTAGTATAGTCCCTGATGAGCAGTTCTTC. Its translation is CASSIVPDEQFF.